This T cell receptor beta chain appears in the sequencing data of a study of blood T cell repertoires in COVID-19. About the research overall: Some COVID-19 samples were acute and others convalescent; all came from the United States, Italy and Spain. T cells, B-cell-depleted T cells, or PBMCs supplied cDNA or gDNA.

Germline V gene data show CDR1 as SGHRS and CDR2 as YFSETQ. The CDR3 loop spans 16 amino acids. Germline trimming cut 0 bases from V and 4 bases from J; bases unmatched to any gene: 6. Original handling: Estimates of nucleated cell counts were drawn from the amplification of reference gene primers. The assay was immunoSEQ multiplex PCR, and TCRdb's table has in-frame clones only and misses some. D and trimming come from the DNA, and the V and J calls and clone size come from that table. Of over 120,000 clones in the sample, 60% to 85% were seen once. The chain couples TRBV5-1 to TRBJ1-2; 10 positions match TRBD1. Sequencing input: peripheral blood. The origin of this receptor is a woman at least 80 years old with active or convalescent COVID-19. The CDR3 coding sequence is TGCGCCAGCAGCTTGGCTGGACAGGGGGGTAGCTATGGCTACACCTTC. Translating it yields CASSLAGQGGSYGYTF.